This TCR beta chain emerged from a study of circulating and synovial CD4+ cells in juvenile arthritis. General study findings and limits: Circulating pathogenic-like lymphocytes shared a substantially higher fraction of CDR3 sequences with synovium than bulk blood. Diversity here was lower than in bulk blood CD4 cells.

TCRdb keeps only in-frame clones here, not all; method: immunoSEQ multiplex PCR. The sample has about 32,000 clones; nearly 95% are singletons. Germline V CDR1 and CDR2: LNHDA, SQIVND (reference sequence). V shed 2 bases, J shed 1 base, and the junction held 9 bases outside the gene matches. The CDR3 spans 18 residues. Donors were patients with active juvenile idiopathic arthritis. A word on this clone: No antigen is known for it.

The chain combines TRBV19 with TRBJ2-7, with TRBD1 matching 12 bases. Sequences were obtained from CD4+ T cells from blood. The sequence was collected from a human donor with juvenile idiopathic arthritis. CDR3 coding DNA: TGTGCCAGTAGTATATCGGGGACAGGGGGCGCTTATTCCTACGAGCAGTACTTC. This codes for CASSISGTGGAYSYEQYF.